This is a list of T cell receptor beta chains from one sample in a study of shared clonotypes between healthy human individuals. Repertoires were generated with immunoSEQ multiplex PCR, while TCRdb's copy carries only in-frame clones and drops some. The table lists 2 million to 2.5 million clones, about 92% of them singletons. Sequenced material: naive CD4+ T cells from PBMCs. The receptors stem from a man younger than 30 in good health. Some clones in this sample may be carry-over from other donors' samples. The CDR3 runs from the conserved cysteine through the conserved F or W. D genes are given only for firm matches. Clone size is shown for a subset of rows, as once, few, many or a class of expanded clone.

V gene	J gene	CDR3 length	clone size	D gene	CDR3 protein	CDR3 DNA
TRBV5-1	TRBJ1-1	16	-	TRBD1	CASSPGTGGLNTEAFF	TGCGCCAGCAGCCCTGGGACAGGGGGCTTGAACACTGAAGCTTTCTTT
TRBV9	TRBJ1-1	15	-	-	CASSVRGSSNTEAFF	TGTGCCAGCAGTGTCCGGGGGTCCTCGAACACTGAAGCTTTCTTT
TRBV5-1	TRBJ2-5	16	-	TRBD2	CASSLGTSGFQETQYF	TGCGCCAGCAGCTTGGGGACTAGCGGTTTCCAAGAGACCCAGTACTTC
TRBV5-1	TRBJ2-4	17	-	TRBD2	CASSPIAGLAGKNIQYF	TGCGCCAGCAGCCCGATAGCGGGACTAGCGGGTAAAAACATTCAGTACTTC
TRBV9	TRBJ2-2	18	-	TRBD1	CASSVGRTGGTFAGELFF	TGTGCCAGCAGCGTAGGTCGGACAGGGGGCACCTTCGCCGGGGAGCTGTTTTTT
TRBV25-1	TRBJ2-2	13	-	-	CASSDKNTGELFF	TGTGCCAGCAGTGACAAGAACACCGGGGAGCTGTTTTTT
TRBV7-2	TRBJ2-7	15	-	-	CASSPGSFGIYEQYF	TGTGCCAGCAGCCCCGGCAGCTTTGGGATCTACGAGCAGTACTTC
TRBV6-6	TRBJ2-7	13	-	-	CASSSPSPGEQYF	TGTGCCAGCAGTTCCCCGTCCCCTGGCGAGCAGTACTTC
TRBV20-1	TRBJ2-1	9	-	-	CTRDSEQFF	TGCACCCGAGACAGTGAGCAGTTCTTC
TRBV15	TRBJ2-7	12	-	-	CATSELLGEQYF	TGTGCCACCTCCGAGCTACTGGGCGAGCAGTACTTC
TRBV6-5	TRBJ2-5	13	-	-	CASSTRMRETQYF	TGTGCCAGCAGTACCAGAATGAGGGAGACCCAGTACTTC
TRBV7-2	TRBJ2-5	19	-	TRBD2	CASSMTGLAGGEYQETQYF	TGTGCCAGCAGCATGACGGGACTAGCGGGCGGAGAGTACCAAGAGACCCAGTACTTC
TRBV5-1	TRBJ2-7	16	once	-	CASSPPGHRKTYEQYF	TGCGCCAGCAGCCCTCCGGGACACAGGAAGACCTACGAGCAGTACTTC
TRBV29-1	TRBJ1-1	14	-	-	CSVERRLMNTEAFF	TGCAGCGTTGAACGCCGGCTCATGAACACTGAAGCTTTCTTT
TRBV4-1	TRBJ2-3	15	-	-	CASNQASLASDTQYF	TGCGCCAGCAACCAAGCCTCCTTAGCCTCAGATACGCAGTATTTT
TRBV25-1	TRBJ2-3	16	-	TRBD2	CASSFGTSGRRATQYF	TGTGCCAGCAGCTTCGGGACTAGCGGGAGGAGAGCTACGCAGTATTTT
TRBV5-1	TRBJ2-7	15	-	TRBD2	CASSPSGPSSYEQYF	TGCGCCAGCAGCCCTAGCGGGCCGAGCTCCTACGAGCAGTACTTC
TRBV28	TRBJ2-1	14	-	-	CASTRGSSYNEQFF	TGTGCCAGCACCCGAGGGAGCTCCTACAATGAGCAGTTCTTC
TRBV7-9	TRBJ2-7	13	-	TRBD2	CASSQSGGYEQYF	TGTGCCAGCAGCCAGAGCGGGGGATACGAGCAGTACTTC
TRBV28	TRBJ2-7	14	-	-	CASSLVDRTYEQYF	TGTGCCAGCAGTTTGGTGGACCGAACCTACGAGCAGTACTTC
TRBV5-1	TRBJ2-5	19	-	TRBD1	CASSKFPELRGRGQETQYF	TGCGCCAGCAGCAAGTTCCCGGAGCTCAGGGGGCGCGGGCAAGAGACCCAGTACTTC
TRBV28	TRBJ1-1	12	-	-	CASTIQGLEAFF	TGTGCCAGCACCATCCAGGGGCTGGAAGCTTTCTTT
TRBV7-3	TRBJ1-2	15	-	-	CASSLAPRAGSGYTF	TGTGCCAGCAGCTTAGCCCCCCGGGCAGGGTCAGGCTACACCTTC
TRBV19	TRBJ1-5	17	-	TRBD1	CASSMGQGGNSNQPQHF	TGTGCCAGTAGTATGGGACAGGGGGGCAATAGCAATCAGCCCCAGCATTTT
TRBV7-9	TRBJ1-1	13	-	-	CASILRGGTEAFF	TGTGCCAGCATCCTCCGGGGTGGCACTGAAGCTTTCTTT
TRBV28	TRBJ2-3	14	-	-	CASSLSQVADTQYF	TGTGCCAGCAGTTTATCCCAGGTAGCAGATACGCAGTATTTT
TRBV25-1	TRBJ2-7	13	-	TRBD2	CASSKGGAYEQYF	TGTGCCAGCAGTAAGGGAGGGGCCTACGAGCAGTACTTC
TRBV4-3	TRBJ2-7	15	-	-	CASSQGARGLYEQYF	TGCGCCAGCAGCCAAGGGGCCAGGGGACTTTACGAGCAGTACTTC
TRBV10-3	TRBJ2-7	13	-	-	CAAQEWTADEQYF	TGTGCCGCCCAAGAATGGACAGCCGACGAGCAGTACTTC
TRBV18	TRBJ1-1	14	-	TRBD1	CASSRTGGDTEAFF	TGTGCCAGCTCACGAACAGGGGGTGACACTGAAGCTTTCTTT
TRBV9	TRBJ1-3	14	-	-	CASSVEYSGNTIYF	TGTGCCAGCAGCGTAGAATACTCTGGAAACACCATATATTTT
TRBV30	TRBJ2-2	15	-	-	CARRSKGINTGELFF	TGTGCCCGCCGCAGCAAAGGGATAAACACCGGGGAGCTGTTTTTT
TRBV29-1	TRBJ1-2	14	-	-	CSVGGAGAHPGYTF	TGCAGCGTTGGAGGCGCGGGAGCGCACCCTGGCTACACCTTC
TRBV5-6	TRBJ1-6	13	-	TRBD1	CASRGTEGSPLHF	TGTGCCAGCCGGGGGACAGAGGGTTCACCCCTCCACTTT
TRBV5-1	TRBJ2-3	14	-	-	CASSLDPGTDTQYF	TGCGCCAGCAGCTTGGATCCCGGTACAGATACGCAGTATTTT
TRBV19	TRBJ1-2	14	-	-	CASSIKSLSDGYTF	TGTGCCAGTAGTATTAAGAGTTTAAGTGATGGCTACACCTTC